Sequencing of this T cell receptor beta chain was carried out in a study of T cells after yellow fever vaccination. The overall study: The SMART-Seq v4 Ultra Low Input method served to prepare the low-cell-number fractions.

The CDR3 has 12 residues. Trimming removed 3 bases from V and 7 bases from J, with 7 bases in between. In making TCR cDNA, 5'RACE template switching added a universal primer site and UMIs to it. TCRdb re-derived calls from the 5' RACE reads in MiXCR, one entry per CDR3 protein. The profile shows a few hundred thousand distinct CDR3 sequences, 8.7% of them singletons. This clonotype has only a few counts. Its antigen remains unknown. Points from the study as a whole: A large majority of primary-vaccination clones showed up again after the booster (roughly 96% CD4, 75% to 90% CD8). Abundant clonotypes from the bulk population could have been carried over as contaminants into FACS-sorted repertoires.

This chain connects TRBV12-3 or TRBV12-4 to TRBJ2-1; D is unresolved. The sequence derives from a young man who received the YFV17D yellow fever vaccine. The source material was CD4+ T cells sorted from PBMCs, sampled 5 days after the yellow fever booster vaccination. CDR3 sequence reads: CASSFPQNEQFF. The CDR3 bases are TGTGCCAGCAGTTTTCCCCAGAATGAGCAGTTCTTC.